One TCR beta chain is described in this entry. The antigen is unknown. Assay: immunoSEQ multiplex PCR; the TCRdb copy retains only in-frame clones and omits some. The sample has some 51,000 clones; more than 65% are singletons. Mismatch repair deficiency was confirmed in all patients, by PCR or immunohistochemistry. TCRs were sequenced from a few patients responding to pembrolizumab. This record belongs to a study of PD-1 blockade in mismatch repair-deficient tumors. General study results and limits: Rapid post-treatment expansion, then contraction, generally preceding radiologic response, marked tumor-resident clones.

This TCR derives from an adult with mismatch repair-deficient cancer. Sequences were derived from peripheral blood, sampled more than 19 weeks after starting pembrolizumab.

The chain's CDR3 is CASSPGPREQYF. CDR3 DNA: TGTGCCAGCAGCCCCGGACCGAGGGAGCAGTACTTC. The chain recombines TRBV7-9 with TRBJ2-7; D is ambiguous. V lost 5 bases, J lost 7 bases, and 12 bases lay in between. This CDR3 region has 12 residues. The germline V gene has CDR1 SEHNR and CDR2 FQNEAQ (reference sequence). The full variable domain, completed using reference TRBV7-9 and TRBJ2-7, is DTGVSQNPRHKITKRGQNVTFRCDPISEHNRLYWYRQTLGQGPEFLTYFQNEAQLEKSRLLSDRFSAERPKGSFSTLEIQRTEQGDSAMYLCASSPGPREQYFGPGTRLTVT.